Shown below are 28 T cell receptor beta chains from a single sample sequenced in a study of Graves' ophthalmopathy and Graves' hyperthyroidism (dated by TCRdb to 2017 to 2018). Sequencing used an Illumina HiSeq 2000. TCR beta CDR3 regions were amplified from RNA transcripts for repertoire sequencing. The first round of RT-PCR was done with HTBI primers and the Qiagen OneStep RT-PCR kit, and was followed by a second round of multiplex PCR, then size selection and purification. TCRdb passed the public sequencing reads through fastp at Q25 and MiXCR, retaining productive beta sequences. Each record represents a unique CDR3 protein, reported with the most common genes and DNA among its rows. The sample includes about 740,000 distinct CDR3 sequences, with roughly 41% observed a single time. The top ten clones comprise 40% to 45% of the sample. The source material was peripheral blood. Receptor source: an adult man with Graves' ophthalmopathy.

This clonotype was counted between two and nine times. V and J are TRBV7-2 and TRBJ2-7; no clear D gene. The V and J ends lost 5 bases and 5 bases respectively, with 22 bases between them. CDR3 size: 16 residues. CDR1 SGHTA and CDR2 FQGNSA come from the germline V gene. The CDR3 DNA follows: TGTGCCAGCAGCCGAGGTGGGTTGGTAGCCAGCGACGAGCAGTACTTC. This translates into CASSRGGLVASDEQYF.

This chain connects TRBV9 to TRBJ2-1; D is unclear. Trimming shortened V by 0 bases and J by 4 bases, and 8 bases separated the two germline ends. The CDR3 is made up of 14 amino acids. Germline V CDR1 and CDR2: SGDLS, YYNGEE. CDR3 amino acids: CASSVASSYNEQFF. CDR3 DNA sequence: TGTGCCAGCAGCGTAGCGTCCAGTTACAATGAGCAGTTCTTC.

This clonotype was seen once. The CDR3: CASSLRNREDEKLFF. The DNA of the CDR3 is TGTGCCAGCAGCCTTAGGAACCGGGAGGATGAAAAACTGTTTTTT. This chain links TRBV4-2 with TRBJ1-4; D call uncertain. Per the germline V gene, CDR1 is LGHNA and CDR2 is YNFKEQ. Trimming took off 4 bases at V and 6 bases at J, with 15 bases between the two ends. CDR3 length: 15 residues.

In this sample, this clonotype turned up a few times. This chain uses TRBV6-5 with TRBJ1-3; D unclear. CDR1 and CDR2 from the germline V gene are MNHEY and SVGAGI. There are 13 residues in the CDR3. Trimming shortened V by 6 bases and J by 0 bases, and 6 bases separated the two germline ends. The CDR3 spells CASRETSGNTIYF. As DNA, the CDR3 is TGTGCCAGCAGAGAGACCTCTGGAAACACCATATATTTT.

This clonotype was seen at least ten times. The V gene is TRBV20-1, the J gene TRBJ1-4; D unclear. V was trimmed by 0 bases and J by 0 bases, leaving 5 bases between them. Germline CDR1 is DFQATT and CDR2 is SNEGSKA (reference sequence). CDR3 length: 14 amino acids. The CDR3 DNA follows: TGCAGTGCTAGAGAAGGCGCAACTAATGAAAAACTGTTTTTT. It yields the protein CSAREGATNEKLFF.

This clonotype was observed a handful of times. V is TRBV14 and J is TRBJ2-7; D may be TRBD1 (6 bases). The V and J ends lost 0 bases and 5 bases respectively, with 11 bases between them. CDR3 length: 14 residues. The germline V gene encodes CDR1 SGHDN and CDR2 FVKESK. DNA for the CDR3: TGTGCCAGCAGCCAAGACAGGGGTTTCGACGAGCAGTACTTC. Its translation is CASSQDRGFDEQYF.

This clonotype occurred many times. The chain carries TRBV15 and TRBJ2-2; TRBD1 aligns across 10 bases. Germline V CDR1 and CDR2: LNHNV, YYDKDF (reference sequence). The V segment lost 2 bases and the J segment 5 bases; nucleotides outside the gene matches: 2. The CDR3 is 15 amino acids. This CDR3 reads CATSRWGQGTGELFF. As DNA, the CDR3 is TGTGCCACCAGCAGATGGGGACAGGGGACCGGGGAGCTGTTTTTT.

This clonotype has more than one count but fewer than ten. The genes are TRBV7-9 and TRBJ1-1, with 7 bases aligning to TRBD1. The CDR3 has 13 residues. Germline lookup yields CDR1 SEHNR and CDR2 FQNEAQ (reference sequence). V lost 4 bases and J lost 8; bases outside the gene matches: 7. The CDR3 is CASSSGQRLEAFF. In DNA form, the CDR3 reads TGTGCCAGCAGCTCGGGACAGCGTTTAGAAGCTTTCTTT. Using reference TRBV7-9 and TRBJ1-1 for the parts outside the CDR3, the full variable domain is DTGVSQNPRHKITKRGQNVTFRCDPISEHNRLYWYRQTLGQGPEFLTYFQNEAQLEKSRLLSDRFSAERPKGSFSTLEIQRTEQGDSAMYLCASSSGQRLEAFFGQGTRLTVV.

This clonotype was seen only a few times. CDR3 nucleotides: TGTGCCAGTGCCGGGACAGCGCGGGTGCAGTACTTC. Protein: CASAGTARVQYF. The chain couples TRBV19 to TRBJ2-7, with 7 bases that match TRBD1. CDR1 and CDR2 from the germline V gene are LNHDA and SQIVND (reference sequence). With V trimmed by 8 bases and J by 9 bases, 10 bases remained unmatched. The CDR3 runs to 12 residues.

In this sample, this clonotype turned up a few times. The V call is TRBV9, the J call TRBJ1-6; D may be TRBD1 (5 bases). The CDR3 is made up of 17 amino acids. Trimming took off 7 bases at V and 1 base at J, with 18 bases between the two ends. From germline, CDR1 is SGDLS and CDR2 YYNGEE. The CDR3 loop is CASLDSTTVSYNSPLHF. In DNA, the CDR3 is TGTGCCAGCCTCGACAGTACGACCGTTTCCTATAATTCACCCCTCCACTTT.

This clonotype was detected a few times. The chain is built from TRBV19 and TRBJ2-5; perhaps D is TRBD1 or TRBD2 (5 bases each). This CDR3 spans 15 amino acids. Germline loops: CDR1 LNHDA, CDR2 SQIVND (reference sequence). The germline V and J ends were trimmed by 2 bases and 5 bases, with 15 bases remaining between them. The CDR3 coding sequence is TGTGCCAGTAGTATACAGGGCCTTGAGGGGGAGACCCAGTACTTC. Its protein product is CASSIQGLEGETQYF.

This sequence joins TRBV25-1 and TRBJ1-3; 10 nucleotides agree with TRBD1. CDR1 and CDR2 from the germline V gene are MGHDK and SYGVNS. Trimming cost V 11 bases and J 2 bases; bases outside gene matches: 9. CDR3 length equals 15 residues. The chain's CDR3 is CAWGQGITPGNTIYF. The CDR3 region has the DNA TGTGCCTGGGGACAGGGGATCACTCCTGGAAACACCATATATTTT.

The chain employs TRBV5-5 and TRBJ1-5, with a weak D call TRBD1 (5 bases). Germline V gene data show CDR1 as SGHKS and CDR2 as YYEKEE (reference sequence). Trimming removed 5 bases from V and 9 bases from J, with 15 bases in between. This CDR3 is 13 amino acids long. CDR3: CASRPTPQGPQHF. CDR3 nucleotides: TGTGCCAGCAGACCTACACCTCAGGGGCCCCAGCATTTT.

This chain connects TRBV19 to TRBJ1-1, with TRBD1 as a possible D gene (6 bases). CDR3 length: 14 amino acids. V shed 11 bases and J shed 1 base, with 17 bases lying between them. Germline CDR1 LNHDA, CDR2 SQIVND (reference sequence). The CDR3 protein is CAWSVRTANTEAFF. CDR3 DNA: TGTGCCTGGAGCGTCCGGACAGCGAACACTGAAGCTTTCTTT.

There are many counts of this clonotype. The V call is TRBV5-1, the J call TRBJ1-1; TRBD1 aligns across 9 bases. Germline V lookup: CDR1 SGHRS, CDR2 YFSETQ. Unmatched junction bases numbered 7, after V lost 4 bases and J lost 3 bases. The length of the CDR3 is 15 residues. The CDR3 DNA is TGCGCCAGCAGCCCGGGGACAGGGAAGGACACTGAAGCTTTCTTT. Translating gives CASSPGTGKDTEAFF.

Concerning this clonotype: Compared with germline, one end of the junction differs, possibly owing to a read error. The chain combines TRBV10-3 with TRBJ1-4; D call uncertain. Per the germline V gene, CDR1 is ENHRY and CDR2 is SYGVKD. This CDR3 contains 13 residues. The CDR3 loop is CASSPSGREKLFF. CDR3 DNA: TGTGCCAGCAGTCCGTCAGGCCGGGAAAAACTGTTTTTT.

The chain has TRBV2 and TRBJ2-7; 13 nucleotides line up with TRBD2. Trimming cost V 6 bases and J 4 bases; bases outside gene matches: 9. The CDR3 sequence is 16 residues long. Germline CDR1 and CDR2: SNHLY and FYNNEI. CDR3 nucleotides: TGTGCCAGCAGCCAAAGACTAGCGGGAGGAAGGTACGAGCAGTACTTC. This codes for CASSQRLAGGRYEQYF.

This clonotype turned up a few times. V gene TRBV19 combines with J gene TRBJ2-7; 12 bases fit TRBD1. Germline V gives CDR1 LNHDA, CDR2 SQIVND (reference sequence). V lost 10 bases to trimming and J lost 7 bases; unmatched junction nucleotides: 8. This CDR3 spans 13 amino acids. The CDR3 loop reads CATQGQGAGEQYF. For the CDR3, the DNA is TGTGCCACCCAGGGACAGGGGGCAGGTGAGCAGTACTTC.

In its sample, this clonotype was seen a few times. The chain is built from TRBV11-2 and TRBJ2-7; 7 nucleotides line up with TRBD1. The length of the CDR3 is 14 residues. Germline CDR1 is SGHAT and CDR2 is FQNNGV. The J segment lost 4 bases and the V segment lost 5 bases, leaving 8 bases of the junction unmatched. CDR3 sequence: CASSDGTVGYEQYF. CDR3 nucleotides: TGTGCCAGCAGCGATGGGACAGTGGGGTACGAGCAGTACTTC.

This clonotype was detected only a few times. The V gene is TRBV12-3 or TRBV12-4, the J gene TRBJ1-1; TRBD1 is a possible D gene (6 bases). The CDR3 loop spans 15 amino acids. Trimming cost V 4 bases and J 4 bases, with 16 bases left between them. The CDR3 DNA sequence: TGTGCCAGCAGTTCCGGGGGCGCGGGAGGCACTGAAGCTTTCTTT. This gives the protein CASSSGGAGGTEAFF.

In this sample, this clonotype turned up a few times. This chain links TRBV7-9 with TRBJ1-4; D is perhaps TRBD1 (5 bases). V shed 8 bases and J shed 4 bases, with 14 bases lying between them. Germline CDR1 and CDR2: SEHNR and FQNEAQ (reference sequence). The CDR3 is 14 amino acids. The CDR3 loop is CASGLGRLNEKLFF. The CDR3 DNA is TGTGCCAGCGGACTGGGACGGCTTAATGAAAAACTGTTTTTT.

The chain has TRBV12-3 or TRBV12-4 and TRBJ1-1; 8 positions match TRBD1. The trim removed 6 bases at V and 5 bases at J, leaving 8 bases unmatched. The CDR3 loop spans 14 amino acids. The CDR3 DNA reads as TGTGCCAGCAGCAGGACAGGGATTGGGACTGAAGCTTTCTTT. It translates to CASSRTGIGTEAFF.

The CDR3 nucleotides read TGTGCTAGCGAGGGAAGCGCCGGGGAGCTGTTTTTT. Amino acids: CASEGSAGELFF. V usage is TRBV25-1 and J usage is TRBJ2-2, with D perhaps TRBD2 (5 bases). The CDR3 spans 12 residues. Looked up from germline, CDR1 is MGHDK and CDR2 is SYGVNS.

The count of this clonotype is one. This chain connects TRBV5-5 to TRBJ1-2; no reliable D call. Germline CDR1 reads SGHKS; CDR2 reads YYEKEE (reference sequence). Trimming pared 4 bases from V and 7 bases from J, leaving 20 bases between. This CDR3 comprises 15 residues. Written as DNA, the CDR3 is TGTGCCAGCAGCCTACGAGAGACTGTCGGGAGTGGCTACACCTTC. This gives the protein CASSLRETVGSGYTF.

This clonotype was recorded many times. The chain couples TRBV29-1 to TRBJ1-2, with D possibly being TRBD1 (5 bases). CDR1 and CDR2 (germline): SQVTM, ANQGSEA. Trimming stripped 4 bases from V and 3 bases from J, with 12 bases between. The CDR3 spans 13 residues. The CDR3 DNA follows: TGCAGCGTTGTCAGGGTTACTGACTATGGCTACACCTTC. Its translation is CSVVRVTDYGYTF.

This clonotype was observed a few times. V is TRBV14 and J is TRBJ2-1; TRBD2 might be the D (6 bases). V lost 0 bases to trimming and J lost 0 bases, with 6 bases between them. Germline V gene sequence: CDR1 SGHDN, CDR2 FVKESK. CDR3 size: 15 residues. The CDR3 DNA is TGTGCCAGCAGCCAAGACGGGAGCTCCTACAATGAGCAGTTCTTC. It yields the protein CASSQDGSSYNEQFF.

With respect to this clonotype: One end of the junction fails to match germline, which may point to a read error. CDR3 sequence (DNA): TGCGCCGGCAGCCAAGATCGGCGACAGGGTAATTCACCCCTCCACTTT. It specifies CAGSQDRRQGNSPLHF. The chain combines TRBV4-3 with TRBJ1-6, with TRBD1 matching over 7 bases. The CDR3 contains 16 residues. Germline-derived CDR1 and CDR2 are LGHNA and YSLEER.

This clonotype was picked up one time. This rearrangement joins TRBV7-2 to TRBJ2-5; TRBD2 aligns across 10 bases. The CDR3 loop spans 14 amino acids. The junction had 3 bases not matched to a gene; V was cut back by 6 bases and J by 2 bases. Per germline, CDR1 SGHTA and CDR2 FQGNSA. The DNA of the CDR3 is TGTGCCAGCAGGCCAGCGGGAGGGCAAGAGACCCAGTACTTC. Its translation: CASRPAGGQETQYF.